The rows below give T cell receptor beta chains drawn from one sample of a study of cytomegalovirus exposure and HLA in healthy donors. The data were produced by immunoSEQ multiplex PCR, yet TCRdb's version contains in-frame clones alone and is incomplete. Here the sample spans 100,000 to 150,000 clones, about 80% being singletons. The sequencing input was PBMCs. The receptors shown here come from a man younger than 45 in good health and CMV-seropositive. The CDR3 runs from the conserved cysteine through the conserved F or W. The D gene is left open where the match is weak. Expanded clones are given a class, and other clones once, few, many or no size at all.

d_call: TRBD1
v_call: TRBV5-1
clone_size: NA
j_call: TRBJ1-2
cdr3_nt: TGCGCCAGCAGCCCGTGGGACAGCACTTACTATGGCTACACCTTC
cdr3_aa: CASSPWDSTYYGYTF

d_call: TRBD2
v_call: TRBV7-3
clone_size: NA
j_call: TRBJ2-1
cdr3_nt: TGTGCCAGCAGCCAGAGCGGGGGGGCCTACAATGAGCAGTTCTTC
cdr3_aa: CASSQSGGAYNEQFF

d_call: TRBD2
v_call: TRBV10-1
clone_size: NA
j_call: TRBJ2-7
cdr3_nt: TGCGCCAGCAAGGAACAGCGGGACTCCTACGAGCAGTACTTC
cdr3_aa: CASKEQRDSYEQYF

d_call: TRBD1
v_call: TRBV2
clone_size: NA
j_call: TRBJ1-5
cdr3_nt: TGTGCCAGCCGTTGGACAGGGAATCAGCCCCAGCATTTT
cdr3_aa: CASRWTGNQPQHF

d_call: NA
v_call: TRBV30
clone_size: NA
j_call: TRBJ1-5
cdr3_nt: TGTGCCTGGAGTTTGGGACTGAGCAATCAGCCCCAGCATTTT
cdr3_aa: CAWSLGLSNQPQHF

d_call: NA
v_call: TRBV7-8
clone_size: few
j_call: TRBJ2-7
cdr3_nt: TGTGCCAGCAGCTTAGAGGGGATCCCAATTGGGTACGAGCAGTACTTC
cdr3_aa: CASSLEGIPIGYEQYF

d_call: NA
v_call: TRBV10-3
clone_size: NA
j_call: TRBJ2-2
cdr3_nt: TGTGCCATCAGTGAAGAAGTCGGGGTTTCCGGGGAGCTGTTTTTT
cdr3_aa: CAISEEVGVSGELFF

d_call: TRBD2
v_call: TRBV5-1
clone_size: NA
j_call: TRBJ2-3
cdr3_nt: TGCGCCAGCAGCTCCGGACTAGCGGGGACAGATACGCAGTATTTT
cdr3_aa: CASSSGLAGTDTQYF

d_call: TRBD1
v_call: TRBV27
clone_size: NA
j_call: TRBJ2-7
cdr3_nt: TGTGCCAGCAGTCCCCTAAGGGGGCGATTGTACGAGCAGTACTTC
cdr3_aa: CASSPLRGRLYEQYF

d_call: TRBD1
v_call: TRBV30
clone_size: NA
j_call: TRBJ1-6
cdr3_nt: TGTGCCTGGAGTGCCGGGACAGAGAATTCACCCCTCCACTTT
cdr3_aa: CAWSAGTENSPLHF

d_call: TRBD1
v_call: TRBV27
clone_size: NA
j_call: TRBJ2-7
cdr3_nt: TGTGCCAGCAGTTCGTTCAGGGGGTACGAGCAGTACTTC
cdr3_aa: CASSSFRGYEQYF

d_call: TRBD1
v_call: TRBV5-1
clone_size: once
j_call: TRBJ1-1
cdr3_nt: TGCGCCAGCAGCCAGAGGTTAGGGGACAGGGGGTTTCCTGAAGCTTTCTTT
cdr3_aa: CASSQRLGDRGFPEAFF

d_call: NA
v_call: TRBV19
clone_size: once
j_call: TRBJ1-4
cdr3_nt: TGTGCCAGTACCCATGGGGGCAGACACACAACTAATGAAAAACTGTTTTTT
cdr3_aa: CASTHGGRHTTNEKLFF

d_call: TRBD1
v_call: TRBV6-1
clone_size: few
j_call: TRBJ1-6
cdr3_nt: TGTGCCAGCAGAGATCCCACAGGGGACAATTCACCCCTCCACTTT
cdr3_aa: CASRDPTGDNSPLHF

d_call: NA
v_call: TRBV6-1
clone_size: NA
j_call: TRBJ2-2
cdr3_nt: TGTGCCAGCAGCCTTTCAGGAACCGGGGAGCTGTTTTTT
cdr3_aa: CASSLSGTGELFF

d_call: TRBD1
v_call: TRBV6-4
clone_size: NA
j_call: TRBJ1-2
cdr3_nt: TGTGCCAGCAGTGACTCAGGACAGGACTCTAACTATGGCTACACCTTC
cdr3_aa: CASSDSGQDSNYGYTF

d_call: TRBD1
v_call: TRBV28
clone_size: NA
j_call: TRBJ2-7
cdr3_nt: TGTGCCAGCAGTTTCCCGACAGGGAGCATGCATGCTTACGAGCAGTACTTC
cdr3_aa: CASSFPTGSMHAYEQYF

d_call: TRBD2
v_call: TRBV7-2
clone_size: NA
j_call: TRBJ2-1
cdr3_nt: TGTGCCAGCAGCTTAGTGGGACTAGCTTATGTTAAGAATGAGCAGTTCTTC
cdr3_aa: CASSLVGLAYVKNEQFF

d_call: NA
v_call: TRBV4-1
clone_size: NA
j_call: TRBJ1-6
cdr3_nt: TGCGCCAGCAGCCAAGTTGGACAAGTGTATTCACCCCTCCACTTT
cdr3_aa: CASSQVGQVYSPLHF

d_call: NA
v_call: TRBV6-5
clone_size: NA
j_call: TRBJ1-3
cdr3_nt: TGTGCCAGCAGTCCTCACGGCGAGGTCACCATATATTTT
cdr3_aa: CASSPHGEVTIYF

d_call: NA
v_call: TRBV6-4
clone_size: NA
j_call: TRBJ1-6
cdr3_nt: TGTGCCAGCAGTGACTCGAGCTCTGAGGAATTTTGGCCCCTCCACTTT
cdr3_aa: CASSDSSSEEFWPLHF

d_call: TRBD1
v_call: TRBV5-6
clone_size: NA
j_call: TRBJ1-4
cdr3_nt: TGTGCCAGCAGCTTGATGGGACAGGGGTATGAAAAACTGTTTTTT
cdr3_aa: CASSLMGQGYEKLFF

d_call: NA
v_call: TRBV10-2
clone_size: NA
j_call: TRBJ1-3
cdr3_nt: TGCGCCAGCAAGCGAATAGACGGCCTAGGCTCTGGAAACACCATATATTTT
cdr3_aa: CASKRIDGLGSGNTIYF

d_call: NA
v_call: TRBV9
clone_size: NA
j_call: TRBJ1-6
cdr3_nt: TGTGCCAGCGGTCCGGGTAACAATTCACCCCTCCACTTT
cdr3_aa: CASGPGNNSPLHF

d_call: NA
v_call: TRBV19
clone_size: NA
j_call: TRBJ1-5
cdr3_nt: TGTGCCAGTAGTATGTTTGAGTTGGGCAATCAGCCCCAGCATTTT
cdr3_aa: CASSMFELGNQPQHF

d_call: NA
v_call: TRBV6-1
clone_size: NA
j_call: TRBJ1-2
cdr3_nt: TGTGCCAGCAGCCGGGGACTCAACTATGGCTACACCTTC
cdr3_aa: CASSRGLNYGYTF

d_call: NA
v_call: TRBV10-3
clone_size: NA
j_call: TRBJ1-2
cdr3_nt: TGTGCCATCAGTGAATCAAGTTCTCTAGCGGGCTACACCTTC
cdr3_aa: CAISESSSLAGYTF

d_call: NA
v_call: TRBV12-5
clone_size: NA
j_call: TRBJ2-1
cdr3_nt: TGTGCTAGTGCCCAATACAATGAGCAGTTCTTC
cdr3_aa: CASAQYNEQFF

d_call: NA
v_call: TRBV9
clone_size: NA
j_call: TRBJ1-2
cdr3_nt: TGTGCCAGCAGCGATACCACAGGCTCCTATGGCTACACCTTC
cdr3_aa: CASSDTTGSYGYTF

d_call: NA
v_call: TRBV5-8
clone_size: NA
j_call: TRBJ1-6
cdr3_nt: TGTGCCAGCAGCTTGGGACAGCCTTATTCACCCCTCCACTTT
cdr3_aa: CASSLGQPYSPLHF

d_call: TRBD1
v_call: TRBV5-6
clone_size: few
j_call: TRBJ1-4
cdr3_nt: TGTGCCAGCAGCTGGGGGACAGGGTTAAATGAAAAACTGTTTTTT
cdr3_aa: CASSWGTGLNEKLFF

d_call: NA
v_call: TRBV18
clone_size: NA
j_call: TRBJ1-6
cdr3_nt: TGTGCCAGCTCACAGGACAGCTCAAATTCACCCCTCCACTTT
cdr3_aa: CASSQDSSNSPLHF

d_call: TRBD2
v_call: TRBV10-2
clone_size: NA
j_call: TRBJ2-7
cdr3_nt: TGCGCCAGCAGTGAGACTAGCGGGGGACGTAACTCCTACGAGCAGTACTTC
cdr3_aa: CASSETSGGRNSYEQYF

d_call: TRBD1
v_call: TRBV11-2
clone_size: NA
j_call: TRBJ1-5
cdr3_nt: TGTGCCAGCAGCGGCCGGACAGGGCAGAGCAATCAGCCCCAGCATTTT
cdr3_aa: CASSGRTGQSNQPQHF

d_call: NA
v_call: TRBV7-3
clone_size: NA
j_call: TRBJ2-5
cdr3_nt: TGTGCCAGCAGCCGTAGCCCATGGGGGCCTGGGGAGACCCAGTACTTC
cdr3_aa: CASSRSPWGPGETQYF

d_call: NA
v_call: TRBV6-4
clone_size: NA
j_call: TRBJ2-1
cdr3_nt: TGTGCCAGCGGAGAGGCATCTACCTCCTACAATGAGCAGTTCTTC
cdr3_aa: CASGEASTSYNEQFF

d_call: NA
v_call: TRBV5-1
clone_size: NA
j_call: TRBJ1-1
cdr3_nt: TGCGCCAGCAGCGCGAGGCGGCAGGGACAACTGATGAACACTGAAGCTTTCTTT
cdr3_aa: CASSARRQGQLMNTEAFF

d_call: NA
v_call: TRBV6-1
clone_size: once
j_call: TRBJ1-1
cdr3_nt: TGTGCCGGCAGTAACCGGGGGGACACTGAAGCTTTCTTT
cdr3_aa: CAGSNRGDTEAFF

d_call: NA
v_call: TRBV6-6
clone_size: NA
j_call: TRBJ1-2
cdr3_nt: TGTGCCAGCAGTTACTCGAGCCCAGGGAACGGCTACACCTTC
cdr3_aa: CASSYSSPGNGYTF

d_call: NA
v_call: TRBV4-2
clone_size: NA
j_call: TRBJ2-7
cdr3_nt: TGTGCCAGCAGCCAAGAGGGCGACGGCAACTACGAGCAGTACTTC
cdr3_aa: CASSQEGDGNYEQYF

d_call: NA
v_call: TRBV19
clone_size: NA
j_call: TRBJ1-2
cdr3_nt: TGTGCCAGTAGTATCCAAGACTGGTTCTATGGCTACACCTTC
cdr3_aa: CASSIQDWFYGYTF

d_call: NA
v_call: TRBV7-9
clone_size: NA
j_call: TRBJ1-4
cdr3_nt: TGTGCCAGCAGCTTAACCGGGGGGAGGGAAAAACTGTTTTTT
cdr3_aa: CASSLTGGREKLFF

d_call: NA
v_call: TRBV10-3
clone_size: few
j_call: TRBJ1-2
cdr3_nt: TGTGCCATCGCCGACAGCCATGGCTACACCTTC
cdr3_aa: CAIADSHGYTF

d_call: TRBD2
v_call: TRBV6-4
clone_size: NA
j_call: TRBJ2-7
cdr3_nt: TGTGCCAGCAGCTTGGGACTAGAGTACGAGCAGTACTTC
cdr3_aa: CASSLGLEYEQYF

d_call: TRBD1
v_call: TRBV13
clone_size: NA
j_call: TRBJ2-5
cdr3_nt: TGTGCCAGCAGCTTGGGGACAGGGCTCCAAGAGACCCAGTACTTC
cdr3_aa: CASSLGTGLQETQYF

d_call: NA
v_call: TRBV27
clone_size: once
j_call: TRBJ2-7
cdr3_nt: TGTGCCAGCAGCCAACAGGGCTACGAGCAGTACTTC
cdr3_aa: CASSQQGYEQYF

d_call: TRBD2
v_call: TRBV6-5
clone_size: NA
j_call: TRBJ2-5
cdr3_nt: TGTGCCAGCAGTTACGAACTAGCGGGGGAGACCCAGTACTTC
cdr3_aa: CASSYELAGETQYF

d_call: TRBD2
v_call: TRBV18
clone_size: NA
j_call: TRBJ2-3
cdr3_nt: TGTGCCAGCTCCAGCGGGAAGACAGATACGCAGTATTTT
cdr3_aa: CASSSGKTDTQYF

d_call: TRBD1
v_call: TRBV7-9
clone_size: NA
j_call: TRBJ1-5
cdr3_nt: TGTGCCAGCAGCTTAGTCCCGGGACAGGGTTATAGCAATCAGCCCCAGCATTTT
cdr3_aa: CASSLVPGQGYSNQPQHF

d_call: TRBD1
v_call: TRBV2
clone_size: NA
j_call: TRBJ2-1
cdr3_nt: TGTGCCAGCAGTGAAGGGGGACAGGGTTACAATGAGCAGTTCTTC
cdr3_aa: CASSEGGQGYNEQFF

d_call: TRBD2
v_call: TRBV9
clone_size: NA
j_call: TRBJ2-5
cdr3_nt: TGTGCCAGCAGCGTAGCCGGGAGGTGGGGAGAGACCCAGTACTTC
cdr3_aa: CASSVAGRWGETQYF

d_call: NA
v_call: TRBV9
clone_size: NA
j_call: TRBJ1-1
cdr3_nt: TGTGCCAGCAGCGTAGTCGGGAAGGGTGAAGCTTTCTTT
cdr3_aa: CASSVVGKGEAFF